This T cell receptor (beta chain) appears in the sequencing data of a study of neurological immune-mediated disorders. From the 5' RACE reads, TCRdb called clonotypes with MiXCR, one entry per CDR3 protein. The sample lists some 89,000 distinct CDR3 sequences; under 4.5% were seen once. This clonotype was seen at least ten times. Regarding time point: longitudinal time-point 3. Trimming pared 5 bases from V and 1 base from J, leaving 6 bases between. The CDR3 loop spans 13 amino acids. CDR1 is SGHRS, CDR2 YFSETQ, per germline. The sequence derives from a woman in her sixties or seventies with multiple sclerosis. The chain recombines TRBV5-1 with TRBJ2-2, with D unresolved. The sample comprised PBMCs. Written as DNA, the CDR3 is TGCGCCAGCAGTCAAGAGAACACCGGGGAGCTGTTTTTT. It codes for CASSQENTGELFF. The whole variable domain, remainder taken from reference TRBV5-1 and TRBJ2-2, is KAGVTQTPRYLIKTRGQQVTLSCSPISGHRSVSWYQQTPGQGLQFLFEYFSETQRNKGNFPGRFSGRQFSNSRSEMNVSTLELGDSALYLCASSQENTGELFFGEGSRLTVL.